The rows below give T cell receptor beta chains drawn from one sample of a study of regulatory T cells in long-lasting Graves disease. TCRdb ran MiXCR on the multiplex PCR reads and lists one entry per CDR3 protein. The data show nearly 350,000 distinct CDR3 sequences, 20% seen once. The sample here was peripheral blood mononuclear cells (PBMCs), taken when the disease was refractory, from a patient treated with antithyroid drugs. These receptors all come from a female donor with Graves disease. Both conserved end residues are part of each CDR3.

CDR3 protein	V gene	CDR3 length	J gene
CASSYDRAGNEQFF	TRBV12-3/TRBV12-4	14	TRBJ2-1
CASSHHRAGYTF	TRBV3-1	12	TRBJ1-2
CASSFEQGTYEQYF	TRBV5-5	14	TRBJ2-7
CSASTGAKSNQPQHF	TRBV20-1	15	TRBJ1-5
CATGLVRDEKLFF	TRBV6-2/TRBV6-3	13	TRBJ1-4
CASSSQRGIPSRMNTEAFF	TRBV19	19	TRBJ1-1
CASIGRETPNSPLHF	TRBV27	15	TRBJ1-6
CASRILTGANSKQYF	TRBV27	15	TRBJ2-7
CATSRGQGRVFF	TRBV15	12	TRBJ1-1
CASSYNPRGYEQYF	TRBV11-3	14	TRBJ2-7
CASTTLGTAEAFF	TRBV28	13	TRBJ1-1
CASSLLGTGIGETQYF	TRBV7-3	16	TRBJ2-5